A single sample is the source of the 6 T cell receptor beta chains below, sequenced in a study of blood T cell repertoires in COVID-19 (dated by TCRdb to about 2020). Library construction relied on the immunoSEQ multiplex PCR assay. TCRdb stores this immuneACCESS table with in-frame sequences only. Part of the clones is absent; in the studies checked, under half of the shortfall reflects unresolved V genes, and no reason is known for the rest. This sample has some 270,000 clones in its table, and about 85% of those were observed once. The ten top clones hold 0.87% of the sample. The specimen was peripheral blood. Receptor source: a human donor with COVID-19, enrolled during active disease. The donor label of this sample is uncertain.

The chain carries TRBV6-4 and TRBJ1-4, with a weak D call TRBD1 (5 bases). The ends were cut back, 4 bases at V and 6 bases at J, with 15 bases in the middle. Germline V CDR1 and CDR2: MRHNA, SNTAGT. The CDR3 is 15 residues long. Here the CDR3 reads CASSVSGVGDEKLFF. CDR3 in DNA: TGTGCCAGCAGTGTATCGGGGGTTGGAGATGAAAAACTGTTTTTT.

The chain uses TRBV5-1 and TRBJ1-1; weak D call: TRBD1 (5 bases). Germline loops: CDR1 SGHRS, CDR2 YFSETQ. The CDR3 is made up of 14 amino acids. V lost 4 bases to trimming and J lost 7 bases, with 17 bases between them. The CDR3 nucleotides are TGCGCCAGCAGCCCCTCGACAGCTGAAGTTGAAGCTTTCTTT. Translated, it gives CASSPSTAEVEAFF.

The rearrangement links TRBV7-9 to TRBJ2-2; unclear D gene. This CDR3 comprises 14 residues. The V gene lost 1 base and the J gene lost 5 bases, with 8 bases spanning the gap. CDR1 is SEHNR, CDR2 FQNEAQ, per germline (reference sequence). DNA of the CDR3: TGTGCCAGCAGCTTAGTCTCGGGTACCGGGGAGCTGTTTTTT. As protein: CASSLVSGTGELFF.

The chain joins TRBV6-5 to TRBJ2-7; the D gene is possibly TRBD1 (5 bases). The CDR3 is made up of 16 amino acids. Germline V CDR1 and CDR2: MNHEY, SVGAGI. V gave up 0 bases and J gave up 4 bases, with 16 bases separating them. Here the CDR3 DNA reads TGTGCCAGCAGTTACTCGATGGATCAGGGTGCTTACGAGCAGTACTTC. It yields the protein CASSYSMDQGAYEQYF.

The genes are TRBV14 and TRBJ1-2; 7 bases match TRBD1. Germline CDR1 SGHDN, CDR2 FVKESK. The ends lost 2 bases at V and 7 bases at J; junction bases unmatched: 7. The CDR3 consists of 14 residues. The CDR3 nucleotides are TGTGCCAGCAGCCAATTACAGGGGATCGGTGGCTACACCTTC. Protein: CASSQLQGIGGYTF.

The rearrangement links TRBV19 to TRBJ2-1; tentatively, D is TRBD1 (5 bases). V lost 3 bases, J lost 9 bases, and 6 bases lay in between. The CDR3 is 11 residues long. Looked up from germline, CDR1 is LNHDA and CDR2 is SQIVND (reference sequence). In nucleotides, the CDR3 is TGTGCCAGTAGTATTAGGGGTGAGCAGTTCTTC. It translates to CASSIRGEQFF. Supplemented by reference TRBV19 and TRBJ2-1, the full variable domain reads DGGITQSPKYLFRKEGQNVTLSCEQNLNHDAMYWYRQDPGQGLRLIYYSQIVNDFQKGDIAEGYSVSREKKESFPLTVTSAQKNPTAFYLCASSIRGEQFFGPGTRLTVL.